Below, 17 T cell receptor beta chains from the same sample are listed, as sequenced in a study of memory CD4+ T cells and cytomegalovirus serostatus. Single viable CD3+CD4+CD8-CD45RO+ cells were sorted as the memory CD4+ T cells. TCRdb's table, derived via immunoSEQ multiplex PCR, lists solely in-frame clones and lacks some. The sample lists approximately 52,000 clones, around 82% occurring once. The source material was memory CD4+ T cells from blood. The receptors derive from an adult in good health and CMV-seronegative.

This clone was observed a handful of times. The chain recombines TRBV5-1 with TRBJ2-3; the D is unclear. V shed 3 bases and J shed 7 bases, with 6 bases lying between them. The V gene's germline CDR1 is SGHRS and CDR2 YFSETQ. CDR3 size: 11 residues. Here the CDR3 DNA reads TGCGCCAGCAGCTACCTAAATACGCAGTATTTT. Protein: CASSYLNTQYF.

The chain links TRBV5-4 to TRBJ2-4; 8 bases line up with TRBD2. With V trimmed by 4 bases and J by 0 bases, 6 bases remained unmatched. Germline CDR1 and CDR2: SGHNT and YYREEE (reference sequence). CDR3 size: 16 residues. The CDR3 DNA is TGTGCCAGCAGCCGGGGGGGGAAGGTAGCCAAAAACATTCAGTACTTC. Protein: CASSRGGKVAKNIQYF.

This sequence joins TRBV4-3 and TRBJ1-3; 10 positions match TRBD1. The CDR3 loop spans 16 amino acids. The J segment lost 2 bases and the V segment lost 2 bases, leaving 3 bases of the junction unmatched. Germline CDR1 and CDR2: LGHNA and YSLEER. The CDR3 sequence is CASSQWDRGPGNTIYF. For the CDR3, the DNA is TGCGCCAGCAGCCAATGGGACAGGGGACCTGGAAACACCATATATTTT.

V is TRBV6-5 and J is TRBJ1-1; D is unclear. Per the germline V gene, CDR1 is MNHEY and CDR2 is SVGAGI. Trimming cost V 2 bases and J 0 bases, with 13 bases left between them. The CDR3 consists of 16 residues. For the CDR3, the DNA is TGTGCCAGCAGTTACAAAATGCAGGCCATGAACACTGAAGCTTTCTTT. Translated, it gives CASSYKMQAMNTEAFF.

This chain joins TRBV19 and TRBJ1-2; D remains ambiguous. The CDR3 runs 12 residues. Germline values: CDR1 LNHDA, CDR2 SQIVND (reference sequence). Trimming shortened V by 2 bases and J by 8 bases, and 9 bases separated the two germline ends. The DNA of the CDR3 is TGTGCCAGTAGTATAAAGTCCTTGGGCTACACCTTC. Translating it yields CASSIKSLGYTF.

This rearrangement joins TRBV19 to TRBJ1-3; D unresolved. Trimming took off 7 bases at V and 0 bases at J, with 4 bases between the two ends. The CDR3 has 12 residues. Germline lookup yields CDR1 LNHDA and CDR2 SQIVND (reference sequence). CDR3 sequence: CASKGSGNTIYF. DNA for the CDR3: TGTGCCAGTAAAGGCTCTGGAAACACCATATATTTT. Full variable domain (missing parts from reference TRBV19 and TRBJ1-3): DGGITQSPKYLFRKEGQNVTLSCEQNLNHDAMYWYRQDPGQGLRLIYYSQIVNDFQKGDIAEGYSVSREKKESFPLTVTSAQKNPTAFYLCASKGSGNTIYFGEGSWLTVV.

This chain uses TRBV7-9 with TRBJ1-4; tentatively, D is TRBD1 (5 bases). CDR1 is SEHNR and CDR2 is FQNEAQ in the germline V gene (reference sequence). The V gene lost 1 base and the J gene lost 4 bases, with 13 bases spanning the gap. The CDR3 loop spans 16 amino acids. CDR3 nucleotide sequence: TGTGCCAGCAGCTTAGGGGCAGGGCGTATTAATGAAAAACTGTTTTTT. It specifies CASSLGAGRINEKLFF.

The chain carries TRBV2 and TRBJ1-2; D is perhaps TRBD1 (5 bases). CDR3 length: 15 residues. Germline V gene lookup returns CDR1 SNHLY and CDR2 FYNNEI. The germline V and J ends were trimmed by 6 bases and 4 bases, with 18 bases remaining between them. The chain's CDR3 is CASRAFWGSLYGYTF. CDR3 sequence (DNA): TGTGCCAGCAGGGCTTTTTGGGGGTCACTCTATGGCTACACCTTC.

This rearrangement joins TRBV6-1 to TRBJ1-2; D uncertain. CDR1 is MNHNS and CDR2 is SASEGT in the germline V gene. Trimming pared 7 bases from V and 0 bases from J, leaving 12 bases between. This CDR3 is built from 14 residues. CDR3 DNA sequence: TGTGCCAGCAATATTGGGGAGGCTAACTATGGCTACACCTTC. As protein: CASNIGEANYGYTF.

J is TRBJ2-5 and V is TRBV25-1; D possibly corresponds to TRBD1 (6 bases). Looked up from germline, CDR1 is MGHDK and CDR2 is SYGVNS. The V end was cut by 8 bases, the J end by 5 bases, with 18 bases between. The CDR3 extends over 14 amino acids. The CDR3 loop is CASGSTGWRETQYF. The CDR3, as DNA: TGTGCCAGCGGATCGACAGGCTGGCGGGAGACCCAGTACTTC.

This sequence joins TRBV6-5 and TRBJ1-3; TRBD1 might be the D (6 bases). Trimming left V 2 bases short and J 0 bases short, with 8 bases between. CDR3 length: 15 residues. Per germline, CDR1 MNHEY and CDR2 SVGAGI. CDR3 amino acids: CASSYGQSSGNTIYF. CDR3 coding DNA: TGTGCCAGCAGTTACGGACAGTCCTCTGGAAACACCATATATTTT.

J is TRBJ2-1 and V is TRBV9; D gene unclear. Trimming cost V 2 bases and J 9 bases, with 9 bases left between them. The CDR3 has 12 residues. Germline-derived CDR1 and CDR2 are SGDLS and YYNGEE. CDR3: CASSVTSGEQFF. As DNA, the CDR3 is TGTGCCAGCAGCGTTACCTCGGGTGAGCAGTTCTTC.

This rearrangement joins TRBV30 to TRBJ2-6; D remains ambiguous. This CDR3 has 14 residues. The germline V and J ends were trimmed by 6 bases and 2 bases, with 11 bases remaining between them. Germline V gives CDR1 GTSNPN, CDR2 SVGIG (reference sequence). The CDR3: CACLSAPGANVLTF. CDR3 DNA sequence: TGTGCCTGTTTGTCTGCTCCTGGGGCCAACGTCCTGACTTTC.

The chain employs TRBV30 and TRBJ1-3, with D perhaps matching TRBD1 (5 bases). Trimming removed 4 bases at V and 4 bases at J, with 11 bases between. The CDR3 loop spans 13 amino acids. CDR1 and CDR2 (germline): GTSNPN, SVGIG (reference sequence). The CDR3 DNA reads TGTGCCTGGAAAACAGGCCAAGGAAACACCATATATTTT. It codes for CAWKTGQGNTIYF.

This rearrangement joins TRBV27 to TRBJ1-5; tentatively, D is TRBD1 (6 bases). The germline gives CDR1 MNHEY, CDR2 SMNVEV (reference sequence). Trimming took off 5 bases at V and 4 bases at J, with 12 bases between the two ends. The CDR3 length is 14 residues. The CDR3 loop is CASSAQGRNQPQHF. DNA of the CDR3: TGTGCCAGCAGTGCACAGGGAAGGAATCAGCCCCAGCATTTT.

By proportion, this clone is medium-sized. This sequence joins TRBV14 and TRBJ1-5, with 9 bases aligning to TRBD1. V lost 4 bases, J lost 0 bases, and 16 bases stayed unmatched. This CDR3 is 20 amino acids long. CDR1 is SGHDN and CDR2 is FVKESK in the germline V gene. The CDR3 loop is CASSPQRGDRVLYSNQPQHF. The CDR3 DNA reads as TGTGCCAGCAGCCCCCAGCGTGGGGACAGGGTTCTCTATAGCAATCAGCCCCAGCATTTT.

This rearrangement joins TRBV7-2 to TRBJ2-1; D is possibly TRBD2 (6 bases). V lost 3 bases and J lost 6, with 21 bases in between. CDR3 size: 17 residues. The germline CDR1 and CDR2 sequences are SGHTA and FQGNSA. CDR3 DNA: TGTGCCAGCAGCTTCGACGGGAGAGGGCTTATCGGCAATGAGCAGTTCTTC. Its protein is CASSFDGRGLIGNEQFF.